These T cell receptor beta chains were read from a single sample in a study of T cell responses to AZD1222 COVID-19 vaccine. Sequencing used immunoSEQ multiplex PCR; TCRdb keeps in-frame clones, though not all of them. Counted here are approximately 92,000 clones, around 93% occurring once; the ten biggest clones make up around 6.9%. The input for sequencing was peripheral blood, taken on day 0 of AZD1222 vaccination. These receptors all stem from an adult in good health. Both conserved end residues are part of each CDR3. The D gene is left open where the match is weak. Where a row states a size, it is once, few, many or the class of an expanded clone; other rows omit it.

D	V	size	J	DNA	CDR3
NA	TRBV18	once	TRBJ1-6	TGTGCCAGCTCACCGATCCCAGGCGTGAATTCACCCCTCCACTTT	CASSPIPGVNSPLHF
TRBD2	TRBV3-1/TRBV3-2	NA	TRBJ2-2	TGTGCCAGCAGCCGAATGGGACTAGCGGGGGGCGGGACCGGGGAGCTGTTTTTT	CASSRMGLAGGGTGELFF
TRBD1	TRBV19	NA	TRBJ1-5	TGTGCCAGTAGCGTGGACAGGGAAGACAATCAGCCCCAGCATTTT	CASSVDREDNQPQHF
TRBD1	TRBV6-1	NA	TRBJ1-2	TGTGCCAGCAGTGAAGGGGACAGTAACTATGGCTACACCTTC	CASSEGDSNYGYTF
NA	TRBV6-5	NA	TRBJ1-2	TGTGCCAGCACGGGCAGGCCACTCCACTATGGCTACACCTTC	CASTGRPLHYGYTF
NA	TRBV27	NA	TRBJ2-2	TGTGCCAGCAGTACATCAAACACCGGGGAGCTGTTTTTT	CASSTSNTGELFF
TRBD1	TRBV5-1	NA	TRBJ1-4	TGCGCCAGCAGCTTGGCAGGGACAGCGGATGAAAAACTGTTTTTT	CASSLAGTADEKLFF
NA	TRBV14	NA	TRBJ1-3	TGTGCCAGCAGCCAAGGGACAGCCAGGAGCTCTGGAAACACCATATATTTT	CASSQGTARSSGNTIYF
TRBD1	TRBV10-1	NA	TRBJ1-1	TGCGCCAGCAGCGACCGGGACAGGGGCTATATGAACACTGAAGCTTTCTTT	CASSDRDRGYMNTEAFF
TRBD1	TRBV7-9	NA	TRBJ1-6	TGTGCCAGCAGCCCTGGGAAACAGGGGGTCTCCTATAATTCACCCCTCCACTTT	CASSPGKQGVSYNSPLHF
NA	TRBV19	NA	TRBJ2-7	TGTGCCAGTAGTATTCAAGGGATAGACGAGCAGTACTTC	CASSIQGIDEQYF
NA	TRBV19	NA	TRBJ2-2	TGTGCCAGTAAAAAAGGTAGCACCAACACCGGGGAGCTGTTTTTT	CASKKGSTNTGELFF
NA	TRBV6-6	NA	TRBJ1-2	TGTGCCAGCAGTTACGTCACAGCTGGCTACACCTTC	CASSYVTAGYTF
TRBD1	TRBV5-4	NA	TRBJ1-1	TGTGCCAGCAGCCTTCTTAGACAGGGGGGCGGGTTGGACACGGGAGCTTTCTTT	CASSLLRQGGGLDTGAFF
TRBD2	TRBV9	NA	TRBJ2-5	TGTGCCAGCAGGTTCGGGGGGGCCCTAGAGACCCAGTACTTC	CASRFGGALETQYF